This T cell receptor beta chain was found in a study of control samples from healthy donors and cancer patients (dated by TCRdb to between 2020 and 2021). Library creation used the immunoSEQ multiplex PCR assay. Held by TCRdb, this immuneACCESS table contains in-frame sequences only and omits some clones. Under half of the omission traces to an unresolved V gene where checked; the cause of the rest is unknown. The sample table contains 130,000 to 150,000 clones; only one count was recorded for 80% to 95% of them. The ten biggest clones cover roughly 3.1% of the sample. Sequences SGHRS (CDR1) and YFSETQ (CDR2) are obtained from the germline V gene. CDR3 length: 11 amino acids, cysteine to phenylalanine. The sequence is cut down to CDR3 DNA, 33 bases in frame from base 1. Details on this clone: The clone's antigen remains unknown. The junction shows a germline mismatch at one end, possibly a read error.

The rearrangement combines TRBV5-1 with TRBJ1-1, and TRBD1 matches 11 of the central bases. This TCR derives from a young man in good health. The sample consisted of blood. The DNA sequence is given as TGCGCCAGCAGCCTGGGACAGGGGGAGTTTTTT. Its coded protein is CASSLGQGEFF. With all but the CDR3 taken from the reference TRBV5-1 and TRBJ1-1 genes, the full variable domain is: KAGVTQTPRYLIKTRGQQVTLSCSPISGHRSVSWYQQTPGQGLQFLFEYFSETQRNKGNFPGRFSGRQFSNSRSEMNVSTLELGDSALYLCASSLGQGEFFGQGTRLTVV.